The sample holds many counts of the clone carrying this TCR beta chain. No antigen is known for it. The data were taken from a study of early T cells in non-severe SARS-CoV-2 infection. TCRdb called the 5' RACE reads again in MiXCR, with one record for every CDR3 protein. Among fewer than 75,000 distinct CDR3 sequences listed, 20% to 25% were seen once. The V and J ends lost 1 base and 5 bases respectively, with 8 bases between them. There are 13 residues in the CDR3. The germline CDR1 and CDR2 sequences are MDHEN and SYDVKM. Study-wide results and limits: The VDJdb matching leaned toward anti-spike CD8 responses and overlooked private and CD4 specificities.

The sample was whole blood, taken at baseline. The rearrangement uses TRBV28 and TRBJ1-1; the D gene is possibly TRBD1 (5 bases). This clonotype was obtained from an adult who was a healthcare worker with PCR-confirmed SARS-CoV-2 infection or an uninfected control (not recorded which). CDR3 sequence (DNA): TGTGCCAGCAGTTTATTGGGGGGGACTGAAGCTTTCTTT. Translation gives CASSLLGGTEAFF.